These 17 T cell receptor beta chains were sequenced from one sample in a study of T cell responses to AZD1222 COVID-19 vaccine. The data were produced by immunoSEQ multiplex PCR, yet TCRdb's version contains in-frame clones alone and is incomplete. This sample has around 120,000 clones; 88% occur once, and the top ten carry around 19%. Sequenced material: peripheral blood, taken on day 0 of MenACWY control vaccination. These receptors were collected from an adult in good health.

The chain uses TRBV5-1 and TRBJ2-1, with D perhaps assigned TRBD1 or TRBD2 (5 bases each). CDR1 SGHRS and CDR2 YFSETQ come from the germline V gene. The length of the CDR3 is 15 residues. Trimming shortened V by 4 bases and J by 10 bases, and 21 bases separated the two germline ends. This CDR3 reads CASSVGTGAGGEQFF. The CDR3 bases are TGCGCCAGCAGCGTCGGGACCGGCGCCGGTGGCGAGCAGTTCTTC.

The V gene is TRBV2, the J gene TRBJ1-2; 7 nucleotides align to TRBD1. With 6 bases clipped from V and 5 bases from J, the junction kept 9 bases outside the gene matches. The CDR3 runs 14 residues. Germline assignment: CDR1 SNHLY and CDR2 FYNNEI. CDR3 nucleotides: TGTGCCAGCAGATTAAACCCGGGACAGTATGGCTACACCTTC. Translation: CASRLNPGQYGYTF.

This chain links TRBV28 with TRBJ2-7, with a tentative D call TRBD1 (6 bases). Trimming shortened V by 8 bases and J by 1 base, and 12 bases separated the two germline ends. This CDR3 comprises 13 residues. Germline V CDR1 and CDR2: MDHEN, SYDVKM. The DNA of the CDR3 is TGTGCCAGCTACGGACAGTTTTCCTACGAGCAGTACTTC. Translating gives CASYGQFSYEQYF.

The V and J genes are TRBV6-1 and TRBJ1-5; no clear D. CDR1 and CDR2 from the germline V gene are MNHNS and SASEGT. CDR3 length: 17 amino acids. The V end was cut by 0 bases, the J end by 0 bases, with 12 bases between. CDR3 residues: CASSEAMSIYSNQPQHF. CDR3 DNA: TGTGCCAGCAGTGAAGCGATGTCGATCTATAGCAATCAGCCCCAGCATTTT.

The V and J genes are TRBV6-2 or TRBV6-3 and TRBJ2-2; no firm D call. V was shortened by 4 bases and J by 4 bases, with 1 base between the two germline ends. The germline gives CDR1 MNHEY, CDR2 SVGEGT. This CDR3 is built from 11 residues. The CDR3: CASSFTGELFF. The CDR3 DNA reads TGTGCCAGCAGTTTCACCGGGGAGCTGTTTTTT.

The CDR3 coding sequence is TGTGCCAGCAGCAAACAGAACACCGGGGAGCTGTTTTTT. Residues: CASSKQNTGELFF. The chain combines TRBV12-3 or TRBV12-4 with TRBJ2-2; the D is unclear. This CDR3 contains 13 residues. V was clipped by 6 bases and J by 1 base, with 6 bases between them.

The chain uses TRBV28 and TRBJ1-5; D uncertain. CDR3 length equals 14 residues. V lost 6 bases and J 0 bases, leaving 9 bases between the germline ends. CDR1 and CDR2 from the germline V gene are MDHEN and SYDVKM. The CDR3 sequence is CASRGNPSNQPQHF. The DNA for the CDR3 is TGTGCCAGCAGGGGGAATCCTAGCAATCAGCCCCAGCATTTT.

The V and J genes are TRBV19 and TRBJ1-2; 7 bases line up with TRBD1. The CDR3 consists of 17 residues. Germline CDR1 and CDR2: LNHDA and SQIVND (reference sequence). With 5 bases clipped from V and 1 base from J, the junction kept 13 bases outside the gene matches. The CDR3 is CASSPRGRGRHNYGYTF. The CDR3 nucleotides are TGTGCCAGTAGTCCTCGGGGCAGGGGGAGACATAACTATGGCTACACCTTC.

The chain is built from TRBV10-2 and TRBJ1-3, with a weak D call TRBD1 (5 bases). CDR1 WSHSY and CDR2 SAAADI come from the germline V gene. V dropped 7 bases and J dropped 0 bases, with 16 bases sitting between them. The CDR3 runs 16 residues. CDR3 sequence (DNA): TGCGCCAGCAAGGGCTCGCCCGGGGCCTCTGGAAACACCATATATTTT. Protein sequence: CASKGSPGASGNTIYF.

This clone was observed once. For the CDR3, the DNA is TGTGCCAGCGAATCCGGGACTAGTACAAATGAGCAGTTCTTC. Translation: CASESGTSTNEQFF. The V call is TRBV5-4, the J call TRBJ2-1, with 8 bases lining up with TRBD2. Unmatched junction bases numbered 10, after V lost 7 bases and J lost 7 bases. Germline CDR1 SGHNT, CDR2 YYREEE (reference sequence). The CDR3 covers 14 residues.

The sample holds one count of this clone. The rearrangement uses TRBV7-2 and TRBJ1-3; 9 bases match TRBD1. V gave up 0 bases and J gave up 1 base; unmatched junction bases: 7. This CDR3 is 18 amino acids long. Germline V gene lookup returns CDR1 SGHTA and CDR2 FQGNSA. As DNA, the CDR3 is TGTGCCAGCAGCTTAGCGCTTGTAGGGACAGGGTCTGGAAACACCATATATTTT. Translated: CASSLALVGTGSGNTIYF.

The V call is TRBV19, the J call TRBJ1-5; a possible D gene is TRBD1 (5 bases). Between the trimmed V and J ends, which lost 4 bases and 5 bases, there was a span of 12 bases. Germline V CDR1 and CDR2: LNHDA, SQIVND (reference sequence). The CDR3 is 14 residues long. The CDR3 sequence is CASSKGFQDQPQHF. CDR3 bases: TGTGCCAGTAGTAAGGGGTTTCAGGATCAGCCCCAGCATTTT.

The chain joins TRBV28 to TRBJ1-5, with D maybe TRBD1 (5 bases). Germline V lookup: CDR1 MDHEN, CDR2 SYDVKM. The V end was cut by 4 bases, the J end by 10 bases, with 17 bases between. This CDR3 has 14 amino acids. CDR3 sequence: CASSSGPRVEPQHF. CDR3 nucleotides: TGTGCCAGCAGTTCAGGGCCCCGTGTTGAACCCCAGCATTTT.

The V gene is TRBV9, the J gene TRBJ2-1; TRBD1 or TRBD2 may be the D gene (7 bases each). Trimming removed 6 bases from V and 9 bases from J, with 25 bases in between. Germline assignment: CDR1 SGDLS and CDR2 YYNGEE. CDR3 length equals 16 residues. This CDR3 is CASTQQGEGPLSEQFF. Here the CDR3 DNA reads TGTGCCAGCACCCAGCAGGGGGAGGGCCCTCTCAGTGAGCAGTTCTTC.

V is TRBV7-6 and J is TRBJ2-6; 9 bases agree with TRBD1. The germline CDR1 and CDR2 sequences are SGHVS and FNYEAQ. V lost 3 bases to trimming and J lost 4 bases; unmatched junction nucleotides: 7. This CDR3 has 17 amino acids. The CDR3 sequence: CASSLGDRVAGANVLTF. The CDR3, as DNA: TGTGCCAGCAGCTTGGGGGACAGGGTGGCCGGGGCCAACGTCCTGACTTTC. The full variable domain, completed using reference TRBV7-6 and TRBJ2-6, is GAGVSQSPRYKVTKRGQDVALRCDPISGHVSLYWYRQALGQGPEFLTYFNYEAQQDKSGLPNDRFSAERPEGSISTLTIQRTEQRDSAMYRCASSLGDRVAGANVLTFGAGSRLTVL.

The V call is TRBV28, the J call TRBJ2-4; TRBD1 might be the D (5 bases). From germline, CDR1 is MDHEN and CDR2 SYDVKM. Trimming pared 3 bases from V and 1 base from J, leaving 19 bases between. CDR3 length: 18 amino acids. The chain's CDR3 is CASSFTGRWSLAKNIQYF. The CDR3 nucleotides read TGTGCCAGCAGTTTTACAGGCCGGTGGAGCTTGGCCAAAAACATTCAGTACTTC.

CDR3 DNA: TGTGCCAGCACTAGGACAACCGGGGGCTCACCCCTCCACTTT. Amino acids: CASTRTTGGSPLHF. The genes are TRBV7-9 and TRBJ1-6; maybe TRBD1 (6 bases). Germline V gene sequence: CDR1 SEHNR, CDR2 FQNEAQ (reference sequence). Between the trimmed V and J ends, which lost 7 bases and 10 bases, there was a span of 17 bases. This CDR3 is 14 amino acids long. The complete variable domain, with remaining parts taken from reference TRBV7-9 and TRBJ1-6, reads DTGVSQNPRHKITKRGQNVTFRCDPISEHNRLYWYRQTLGQGPEFLTYFQNEAQLEKSRLLSDRFSAERPKGSFSTLEIQRTEQGDSAMYLCASTRTTGGSPLHFGNGTRLTVT.